Below are 28 T cell receptor beta chains sequenced from a single sample in a study of early T cells in non-severe SARS-CoV-2 infection. One entry per CDR3 protein, called by TCRdb with MiXCR from the 5' RACE reads. The repertoire holds 40,000 or so distinct CDR3 sequences, more than 5% seen once, with 7% to 8.5% in the top ten. Sequenced: whole blood. The receptors were sampled from an adult who was a healthcare worker with PCR-confirmed SARS-CoV-2 infection or an uninfected control (not recorded which).

This clonotype was seen repeatedly, ten times or more. The V gene is TRBV29-1, the J gene TRBJ1-5; 9 nucleotides agree with TRBD1. V shed 4 bases and J 5 bases; nucleotides not matched to a gene: 6. Germline-derived CDR1 and CDR2 are SQVTM and ANQGSEA. CDR3 length equals 14 residues. The CDR3 nucleotides read TGCAGCGTTGGCGGGACAGGGATCGATCAGCCCCAGCATTTT. Translation: CSVGGTGIDQPQHF.

The sample holds many counts of this clonotype. The chain has TRBV6-1 and TRBJ2-1, with TRBD2 identical over 13 bases. Germline trimming cut 6 bases from V and 6 bases from J; bases unmatched to any gene: 5. Germline CDR1 is MNHNS and CDR2 is SASEGT. The CDR3 runs 15 residues. CDR3 in amino acids: CASSWTSGGRNEQFF. CDR3 DNA: TGTGCCAGCAGCTGGACTAGCGGGGGCCGCAATGAGCAGTTCTTC.

At least ten counts were recorded for this clonotype. The rearrangement joins TRBV7-8 to TRBJ2-7, with TRBD2 matching 8 bases. The CDR3 runs to 17 residues. Germline assignment: CDR1 SGHVS and CDR2 FQNEAQ. V gave up 1 base and J gave up 6 bases; unmatched junction bases: 14. The CDR3 spells CASSLVSYSLAGSEQYF. The CDR3 DNA follows: TGTGCCAGCAGCTTAGTAAGCTACTCCCTAGCGGGTAGCGAGCAGTACTTC.

Ten or more counts support this clonotype. The gene calls are TRBV30 and TRBJ2-7; D might be TRBD2 (5 bases). From germline, CDR1 is GTSNPN and CDR2 SVGIG (reference sequence). V lost 0 bases and J 3 bases, leaving 9 bases between the germline ends. CDR3 length: 13 amino acids. The CDR3 is CAWSVTRSYEQYF. In DNA, the CDR3 is TGTGCCTGGAGTGTAACTAGAAGCTACGAGCAGTACTTC.

This clonotype showed up many times. The V and J genes are TRBV19 and TRBJ2-5; weak D call: TRBD2 (7 bases). V lost 7 bases to trimming and J lost 5 bases, with 17 bases between them. The CDR3 is 14 amino acids. The germline V gene encodes CDR1 LNHDA and CDR2 SQIVND (reference sequence). In nucleotides, the CDR3 is TGTGCCAGTACCGAAGGGGGGCGGGAGGAGACCCAGTACTTC. Translation gives CASTEGGREETQYF.

This clonotype was seen at least ten times. The chain uses TRBV6-6 and TRBJ2-7; 10 nucleotides align to TRBD1. CDR1 is MNHNY and CDR2 is SVGAGI in the germline V gene (reference sequence). The CDR3 is 14 amino acids. V shed 6 bases and J 2 bases; nucleotides not matched to a gene: 4. The CDR3 DNA sequence: TGTGCCAGCAGGCCGGGACAGGGGCCCTACGAGCAGTACTTC. As protein: CASRPGQGPYEQYF.

This clonotype occurred many times. This rearrangement joins TRBV5-4 to TRBJ2-7; the D is unclear. Germline-derived CDR1 and CDR2 are SGHNT and YYREEE (reference sequence). There are 13 residues in the CDR3. Trimming stripped 5 bases from V and 1 base from J, with 10 bases between. The CDR3 region is CASSGSESYEQYF. CDR3 sequence (DNA): TGTGCCAGCAGTGGCAGCGAATCCTACGAGCAGTACTTC.

Many counts were recorded for this clonotype. This chain joins TRBV7-2 and TRBJ1-2; D is possibly TRBD1 (5 bases). Trimming removed 5 bases from V and 6 bases from J, with 19 bases in between. The CDR3 has 15 residues. Germline assignment: CDR1 SGHTA and CDR2 FQGNSA. The DNA of the CDR3 is TGTGCCAGCAGCCCCCCAGGAGCGGGGGGTCATGGCTACACCTTC. Amino acids: CASSPPGAGGHGYTF.

The sample holds many counts of this clonotype. V usage is TRBV18 and J usage is TRBJ2-7; D gene ambiguous. Germline CDR1 and CDR2: KGHSH and LQKENI. V was trimmed by 6 bases and J by 4 bases, leaving 10 bases between them. CDR3 length equals 12 residues. The CDR3 coding sequence is TGTGCCAGCTCCCCCGGCTCTTACGAGCAGTACTTC. It translates to CASSPGSYEQYF.

This clonotype was seen many times. The chain recombines TRBV6-6 with TRBJ2-1; D not certain. The CDR3 sequence is 13 residues long. Trimming cost V 2 bases and J 8 bases, with 10 bases left between them. Germline V lookup: CDR1 MNHNY, CDR2 SVGAGI (reference sequence). CDR3 in DNA: TGTGCCAGCAGTTACGAACGTAATCATGAGCAGTTCTTC. Translated: CASSYERNHEQFF.

This clonotype was counted many times. This chain connects TRBV10-3 to TRBJ1-1, with a weak D call TRBD1 (5 bases). Germline loops: CDR1 ENHRY, CDR2 SYGVKD. CDR3 size: 12 residues. Deletions cut 2 bases from V and 6 bases from J, with 7 bases between. The CDR3 is CAISEGAAEAFF. CDR3 nucleotides: TGTGCCATCAGTGAGGGGGCGGCTGAAGCTTTCTTT.

This clonotype was found many times. The chain recombines TRBV6-5 with TRBJ2-3, with TRBD2 matching 13 bases. The CDR3 runs 13 residues. V was pared by 6 bases and J by 11 bases, with 5 bases of the junction left unmatched. Germline CDR1 and CDR2: MNHEY and SVGAGI. This CDR3 reads CASSPGLAGRQYF. The CDR3 coding sequence is TGTGCCAGCAGCCCGGGACTAGCGGGAAGGCAGTATTTT.

In this sample, this clonotype turned up a few times. The chain recombines TRBV7-2 with TRBJ2-3; 13 bases are shared with TRBD2. V gave up 5 bases and J gave up 2 bases; unmatched junction bases: 7. The CDR3 is 17 amino acids. CDR1 is SGHTA and CDR2 is FQGNSA in the germline V gene. The CDR3 region is CASSVGTSGTYTDTQYF. The CDR3 nucleotides read TGTGCCAGCAGCGTCGGGACTAGCGGGACCTACACAGATACGCAGTATTTT.

This clonotype was seen ten or more times. V gene TRBV10-2 combines with J gene TRBJ2-7, with 8 bases lining up with TRBD2. Trimming cost V 10 bases and J 2 bases; bases outside gene matches: 10. CDR1 is WSHSY, CDR2 SAAADI, per germline. This CDR3 has 14 amino acids. The CDR3 sequence: CAIQTGGSTYEQYF. As DNA, the CDR3 is TGCGCCATCCAAACGGGGGGGTCTACCTACGAGCAGTACTTC.

This clonotype was counted many times. CDR3 protein: CSAPATRTNTGELFF. The DNA for the CDR3 is TGCAGTGCTCCTGCGACAAGAACGAACACCGGGGAGCTGTTTTTT. The chain is built from TRBV20-1 and TRBJ2-2; no definite D call. The V and J ends lost 5 bases and 0 bases respectively, with 13 bases between them. Germline V gene data show CDR1 as DFQATT and CDR2 as SNEGSKA (reference sequence). CDR3 length: 15 residues.

This clonotype showed up many times. The V call is TRBV12-3 or TRBV12-4, the J call TRBJ1-5; D call uncertain. V lost 0 bases to trimming and J lost 0 bases, with 6 bases between them. This CDR3 has 15 amino acids. In nucleotides, the CDR3 is TGTGCCAGCAGTTTAGCCTGGAATAGCAATCAGCCCCAGCATTTT. It codes for CASSLAWNSNQPQHF.

This clonotype was found many times. The rearrangement uses TRBV18 and TRBJ2-2, with 14 bases fitting TRBD2. Trimming removed 5 bases from V and 0 bases from J; junction bases left unmatched: 5. CDR1 KGHSH and CDR2 LQKENI come from the germline V gene. The length of the CDR3 is 18 residues. This CDR3 reads CASSSGTSGGANTGELFF. For the CDR3, the DNA is TGTGCCAGCTCATCCGGGACTAGCGGGGGCGCGAACACCGGGGAGCTGTTTTTT.

At least ten counts were recorded for this clonotype. The chain joins TRBV20-1 to TRBJ2-7; weak D call: TRBD2 (5 bases). The CDR3 covers 15 residues. The V gene lost 1 base and the J gene lost 7 bases, with 20 bases spanning the gap. Germline V gene data show CDR1 as DFQATT and CDR2 as SNEGSKA (reference sequence). The CDR3 DNA follows: TGCAGTGCTAGAGCTGCTACGGGAACCGCACGGGAGCAGTACTTC. This gives the protein CSARAATGTAREQYF.

This clonotype was observed many times. The gene calls are TRBV27 and TRBJ1-2; TRBD1 might be the D (5 bases). Trimming took 3 bases from V and 4 from J, leaving 9 bases between them. The germline V gene encodes CDR1 MNHEY and CDR2 SMNVEV (reference sequence). The CDR3 runs to 13 residues. The CDR3 DNA reads as TGTGCCAGCAGTTTTAAGGGGTCCTATGGCTACACCTTC. It translates to CASSFKGSYGYTF.

In this sample, this clonotype turned up many times. The chain is built from TRBV18 and TRBJ1-1, with 10 bases lining up with TRBD1. This CDR3 spans 16 amino acids. The V segment lost 5 bases and the J segment 3 bases; nucleotides outside the gene matches: 9. Per germline, CDR1 KGHSH and CDR2 LQKENI. The CDR3 sequence is CASSFGTGASDTEAFF. The CDR3 DNA reads as TGTGCCAGCTCATTCGGGACAGGGGCGTCGGACACTGAAGCTTTCTTT.

In its sample, this clonotype was seen many times. This rearrangement joins TRBV27 to TRBJ1-5; D is possibly TRBD1 (5 bases). Germline loops: CDR1 MNHEY, CDR2 SMNVEV (reference sequence). The V end was cut by 8 bases, the J end by 3 bases, with 14 bases between. This CDR3 region has 14 residues. The CDR3 region has the DNA TGTGCCAGCGCCCTTACAGGTTTCAATCAGCCCCAGCATTTT. This translates into CASALTGFNQPQHF.

This clonotype showed up many times. The J gene is TRBJ1-1, the V gene TRBV7-9, with unresolved D. V lost 5 bases to trimming and J lost 1 base, with 11 bases between them. This CDR3 has 14 residues. Germline V gives CDR1 SEHNR, CDR2 FQNEAQ (reference sequence). The CDR3, as DNA: TGTGCCAGCAGCCCGCAGAAACCGAACACTGAAGCTTTCTTT. Its protein is CASSPQKPNTEAFF. The variable domain in full, completed from reference TRBV7-9 and TRBJ1-1, reads DTGVSQNPRHKITKRGQNVTFRCDPISEHNRLYWYRQTLGQGPEFLTYFQNEAQLEKSRLLSDRFSAERPKGSFSTLEIQRTEQGDSAMYLCASSPQKPNTEAFFGQGTRLTVV.

This clonotype was detected ten times or more. The rearrangement joins TRBV7-2 to TRBJ1-6, with 7 nucleotides matching TRBD1. V lost 7 bases and J lost 5; bases outside the gene matches: 17. The CDR3 runs to 18 residues. Per germline, CDR1 SGHTA and CDR2 FQGNSA. This CDR3 reads CASTLGGGTAINNSPLHF. CDR3 DNA sequence: TGTGCCAGCACCCTGGGGGGCGGGACAGCGATCAATAATTCACCCCTCCACTTT.

This clonotype was detected only a few times. V gene TRBV6-2 or TRBV6-3 combines with J gene TRBJ2-7; D uncertain. CDR1 and CDR2 (germline): MNHEY, SVGEGT. The V gene lost 4 bases and the J gene lost 0 bases, with 7 bases spanning the gap. The CDR3 extends over 13 amino acids. The CDR3 reads CASSSDLSYEQYF. CDR3 DNA sequence: TGTGCCAGCAGTTCTGATCTCTCCTACGAGCAGTACTTC.

This clonotype was counted ten times or more. The gene calls are TRBV7-9 and TRBJ2-3; D may be TRBD2 (6 bases). CDR3 length: 17 residues. V lost 5 bases, J lost 11 bases, and 29 bases lay in between. The V gene's germline CDR1 is SEHNR and CDR2 FQNEAQ (reference sequence). This CDR3 is CASSKVTGGAPTDWQYF. As DNA, the CDR3 is TGTGCCAGCAGCAAGGTAACCGGCGGGGCGCCCACAGATTGGCAGTATTTT.

This clonotype was detected many times. The CDR3 protein is CASSYGGTGSWVSNQPQHF. The DNA of the CDR3 is TGTGCCAGTAGTTATGGCGGGACAGGGAGTTGGGTTAGCAATCAGCCCCAGCATTTT. The chain recombines TRBV19 with TRBJ1-5, with 9 bases identical to TRBD1. With 5 bases clipped from V and 0 bases from J, the junction kept 14 bases outside the gene matches. CDR3 length: 19 amino acids. Germline V gene lookup returns CDR1 LNHDA and CDR2 SQIVND (reference sequence).

At least ten counts were recorded for this clonotype. The rearrangement links TRBV30 to TRBJ2-3; D is tentatively TRBD1 or TRBD2 (5 bases each). The germline gives CDR1 GTSNPN, CDR2 SVGIG (reference sequence). V dropped 0 bases and J dropped 2 bases, with 15 bases sitting between them. The CDR3 length is 16 residues. As DNA, the CDR3 is TGTGCCTGGAGTGTGGGGTATGAGGGACCCACAGATACGCAGTATTTT. This sequence encodes CAWSVGYEGPTDTQYF.

The gene calls are TRBV5-4 and TRBJ2-2, with D tentatively TRBD2 (5 bases). The CDR3 loop spans 17 amino acids. V lost 3 bases to trimming and J lost 5 bases, with 20 bases between them. CDR1 SGHNT and CDR2 YYREEE come from the germline V gene (reference sequence). The DNA for the CDR3 is TGTGCCAGCAGCTCCGCGTCCCGGGGTAGCGCTACCGGGGAGCTGTTTTTT. The encoded protein is CASSSASRGSATGELFF.